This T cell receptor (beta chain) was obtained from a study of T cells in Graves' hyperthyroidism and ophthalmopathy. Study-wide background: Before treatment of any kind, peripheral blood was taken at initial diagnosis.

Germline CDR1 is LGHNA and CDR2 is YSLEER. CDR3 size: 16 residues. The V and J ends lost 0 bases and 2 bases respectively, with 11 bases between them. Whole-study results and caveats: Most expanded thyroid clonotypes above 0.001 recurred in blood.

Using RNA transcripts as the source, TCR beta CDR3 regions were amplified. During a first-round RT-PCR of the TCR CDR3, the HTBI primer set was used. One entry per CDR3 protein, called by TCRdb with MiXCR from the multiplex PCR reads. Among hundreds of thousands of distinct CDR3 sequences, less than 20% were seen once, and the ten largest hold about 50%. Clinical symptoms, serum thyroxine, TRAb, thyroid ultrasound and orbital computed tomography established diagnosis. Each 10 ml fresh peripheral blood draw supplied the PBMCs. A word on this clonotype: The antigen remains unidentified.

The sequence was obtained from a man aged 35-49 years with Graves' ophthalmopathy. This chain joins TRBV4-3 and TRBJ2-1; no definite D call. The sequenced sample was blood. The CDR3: CASSQDGQSPYNEQFF. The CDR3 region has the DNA TGCGCCAGCAGCCAAGATGGGCAAAGCCCCTACAATGAGCAGTTCTTC.